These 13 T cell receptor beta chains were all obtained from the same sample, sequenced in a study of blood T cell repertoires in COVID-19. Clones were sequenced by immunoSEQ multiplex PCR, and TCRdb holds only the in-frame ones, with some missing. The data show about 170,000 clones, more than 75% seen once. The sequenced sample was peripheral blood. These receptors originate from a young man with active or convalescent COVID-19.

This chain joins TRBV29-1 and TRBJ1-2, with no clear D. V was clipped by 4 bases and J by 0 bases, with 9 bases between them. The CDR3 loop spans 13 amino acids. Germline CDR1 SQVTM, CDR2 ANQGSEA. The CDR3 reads CSVVGRTNYGYTF. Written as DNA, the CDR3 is TGCAGCGTTGTGGGCAGGACTAACTATGGCTACACCTTC.

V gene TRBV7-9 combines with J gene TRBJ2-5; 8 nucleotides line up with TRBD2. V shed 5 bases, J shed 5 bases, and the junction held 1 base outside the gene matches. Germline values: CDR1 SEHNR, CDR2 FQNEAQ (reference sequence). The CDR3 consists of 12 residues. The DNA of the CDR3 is TGTGCCAGCAGCCGGGAGGGGGAGACCCAGTACTTC. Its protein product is CASSREGETQYF.

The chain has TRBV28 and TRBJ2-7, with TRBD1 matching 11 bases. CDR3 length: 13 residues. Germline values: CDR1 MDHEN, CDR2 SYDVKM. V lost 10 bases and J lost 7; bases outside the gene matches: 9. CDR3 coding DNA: TGTGCCACCCGGACAGGGGGCCAAAGGGAGCAGTACGTC. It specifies CATRTGGQREQYV.

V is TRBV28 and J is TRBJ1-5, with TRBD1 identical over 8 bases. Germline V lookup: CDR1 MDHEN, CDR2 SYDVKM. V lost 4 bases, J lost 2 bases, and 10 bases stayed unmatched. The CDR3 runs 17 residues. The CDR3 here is CASSYNPRGLGNQPQHF. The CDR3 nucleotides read TGTGCCAGCAGTTACAATCCCAGGGGGCTCGGCAATCAGCCCCAGCATTTT.

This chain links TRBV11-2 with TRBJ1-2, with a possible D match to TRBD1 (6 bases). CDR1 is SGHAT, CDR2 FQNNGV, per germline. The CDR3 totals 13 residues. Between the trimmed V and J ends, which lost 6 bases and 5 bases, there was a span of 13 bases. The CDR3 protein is CASSIGGRYGYTF. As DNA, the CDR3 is TGTGCCAGCAGTATAGGGGGACGTTATGGCTACACCTTC.

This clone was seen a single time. The CDR3 nucleotides are TGTGCCAGCAGCCGGGACTTTAGTAATTACAATGAGCAGTTCTTC. Protein product: CASSRDFSNYNEQFF. J is TRBJ2-1 and V is TRBV7-9; perhaps TRBD2 as D (6 bases). The CDR3 is made up of 15 amino acids. Germline V gene data show CDR1 as SEHNR and CDR2 as FQNEAQ (reference sequence). The V end lost 5 bases, the J end lost 4 bases, and 15 bases lay between the germline ends.

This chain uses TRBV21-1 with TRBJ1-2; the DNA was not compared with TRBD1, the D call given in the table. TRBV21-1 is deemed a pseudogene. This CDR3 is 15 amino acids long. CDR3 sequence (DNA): TGTGCCAGCAGCAGGCCGGGACAGGGCACCTATGGCTACACCTTC. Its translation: CASSRPGQGTYGYTF.

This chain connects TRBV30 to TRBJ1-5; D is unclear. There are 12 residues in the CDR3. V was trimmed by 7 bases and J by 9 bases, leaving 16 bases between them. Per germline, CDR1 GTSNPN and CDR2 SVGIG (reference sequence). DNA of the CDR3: TGTGCCTCCTCCTCGGGTCTGGCGCCCCAGCATTTT. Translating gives CASSSGLAPQHF.

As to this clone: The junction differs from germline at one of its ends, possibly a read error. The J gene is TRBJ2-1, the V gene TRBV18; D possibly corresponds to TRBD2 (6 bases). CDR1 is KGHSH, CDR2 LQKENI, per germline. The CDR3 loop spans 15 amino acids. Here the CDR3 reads CASSPPGTSYNEQFF. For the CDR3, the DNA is TGTGCCAGCTCCCCACCCGGGACTTCATACAATGAGCAGTTCTTC.

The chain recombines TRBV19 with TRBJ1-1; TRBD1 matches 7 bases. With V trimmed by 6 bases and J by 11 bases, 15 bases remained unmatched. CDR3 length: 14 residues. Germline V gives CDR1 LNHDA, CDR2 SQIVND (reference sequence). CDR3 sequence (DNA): TGTGCCAGTAGCCCTTCGGTACAGGGGCTCCGGGCTTTCTTT. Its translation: CASSPSVQGLRAFF.

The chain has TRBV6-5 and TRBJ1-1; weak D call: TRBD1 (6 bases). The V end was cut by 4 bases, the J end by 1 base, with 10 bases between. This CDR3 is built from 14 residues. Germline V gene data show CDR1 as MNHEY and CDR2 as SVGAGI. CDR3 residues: CASSFTGPNTEAFF. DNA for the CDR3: TGTGCCAGCAGTTTTACAGGGCCGAACACTGAAGCTTTCTTT.

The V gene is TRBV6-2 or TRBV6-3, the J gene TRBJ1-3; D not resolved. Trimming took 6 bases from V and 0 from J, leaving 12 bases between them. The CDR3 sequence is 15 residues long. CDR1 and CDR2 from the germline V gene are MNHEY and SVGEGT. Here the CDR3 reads CASSPQVYSGNTIYF. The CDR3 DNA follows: TGTGCCAGCAGCCCTCAGGTCTACTCTGGAAACACCATATATTTT.

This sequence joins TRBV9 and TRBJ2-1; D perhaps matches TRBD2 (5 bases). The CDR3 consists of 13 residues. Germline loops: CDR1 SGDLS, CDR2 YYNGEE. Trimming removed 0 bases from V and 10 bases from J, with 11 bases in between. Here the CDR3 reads CASSVALAQEQFF. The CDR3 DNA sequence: TGTGCCAGCAGCGTAGCTCTAGCCCAAGAGCAGTTCTTC.